Shown below are 9 T cell receptor beta chains from a single sample sequenced in a study of spatial heterogeneity in lung cancer (dated by TCRdb to between 2018 and 2020). Study-wide conclusions, independent of this receptor: The tumor nonsynonymous mutation count correlated with the number of expanded alpha and beta TCRs within the tumor.

No antigen is known for these receptors. To prepare the library, 5' RACE was applied. The data were produced on a NextSeq 500. TCRdb redid the processing of the public reads, applying fastp at Q25 and MiXCR, and retained in-frame beta chains. Identical CDR3 proteins give one entry, which carries the most common genes and DNA. The sample table shows approximately 8,800 distinct CDR3 sequences, and approximately 12% are seen once. About 11% of the sample comes from the top ten. The sample's time point label is to be understood as: sample taken at primary tumor resection. The material sequenced was lung tumor tissue, taken at surgery. Every receptor here comes from a male donor with early-stage non-small cell lung cancer.

This clonotype was recorded at least ten times. The genes are TRBV10-3 and TRBJ2-2; the match to TRBD2 covers 11 bases. Unmatched junction bases numbered 10, after V lost 8 bases and J lost 2 bases. Germline CDR1 reads ENHRY; CDR2 reads SYGVKD. This CDR3 region has 17 residues. CDR3 DNA sequence: TGTGCCATCGGTTGGACAGGGACTAGCGGAAACACCGGGGAGCTGTTTTTT. Its protein is CAIGWTGTSGNTGELFF.

This clonotype appeared many times. The rearrangement uses TRBV3-1 and TRBJ1-2, with a tentative D call TRBD1 (5 bases). V lost 4 bases to trimming and J lost 2 bases, with 17 bases between them. CDR1 is LGHDT, CDR2 YNNKEL, per germline (reference sequence). The CDR3 length is 16 residues. This chain's CDR3 is CASSPHVGGANYGYTF. The DNA of the CDR3 is TGTGCCAGCAGCCCCCACGTGGGAGGGGCGAACTATGGCTACACCTTC.

This clonotype is categorized as medium-sized. The gene calls are TRBV9 and TRBJ2-2, with a weak D call TRBD1 (6 bases). The ends were cut back, 1 base at V and 4 bases at J, with 11 bases in the middle. CDR3 length: 15 amino acids. The germline V gene has CDR1 SGDLS and CDR2 YYNGEE. The CDR3 sequence: CASSVSTGFTGELFF. The CDR3 DNA is TGTGCCAGCAGCGTATCTACAGGGTTCACCGGGGAGCTGTTTTTT.

In its sample, this clonotype ranks as medium-sized. CDR3 sequence (DNA): TGTGCCAGCAGTGGGGCAGTGGCCCAGCATTTT. Amino acids: CASSGAVAQHF. The chain combines TRBV6-1 with TRBJ1-5; D not certain. V was trimmed by 4 bases and J by 11 bases, leaving 9 bases between them. The length of the CDR3 is 11 residues. Germline assignment: CDR1 MNHNS and CDR2 SASEGT.

V gene TRBV3-1 combines with J gene TRBJ2-3; TRBD1 aligns across 12 bases. Germline CDR1 reads LGHDT; CDR2 reads YNNKEL (reference sequence). J was trimmed by 5 bases and V by 4 bases; bases with no gene match: 10. The CDR3 is 17 residues long. CDR3 loop: CASSRTGTGGLGDTQYF. The CDR3 region has the DNA TGTGCCAGCAGCCGAACCGGGACAGGGGGCCTTGGAGATACGCAGTATTTT.

The sample holds many counts of this clonotype. This chain links TRBV4-1 with TRBJ2-1; possible D gene TRBD2, 6 bases. CDR3 length equals 18 residues. Germline CDR1 reads MGHRA; CDR2 reads YSYEKL. V lost 2 bases and J lost 2, with 19 bases in between. The CDR3 spells CASSQYGGREIAYNEQFF. The CDR3 coding sequence is TGCGCCAGCAGCCAATATGGAGGACGGGAGATAGCCTACAATGAGCAGTTCTTC.

This clonotype is medium-sized. The V and J genes are TRBV6-5 and TRBJ2-7, with D tentatively TRBD1 (6 bases). CDR1 and CDR2 from the germline V gene are MNHEY and SVGAGI. CDR3 length equals 13 residues. V lost 5 bases, J lost 0 bases, and 8 bases lay in between. The chain's CDR3 is CASSRDNSYEQYF. The DNA for the CDR3 is TGTGCCAGCAGTCGGGACAACTCCTACGAGCAGTACTTC.

This clonotype has at least ten counts. The chain couples TRBV9 to TRBJ1-2, with D unresolved. There are 13 residues in the CDR3. Between the trimmed V and J ends, which lost 0 bases and 4 bases, there was a span of 7 bases. CDR1 is SGDLS, CDR2 YYNGEE, per germline. CDR3 region: CASSVEAFYGYTF. The CDR3 bases are TGTGCCAGCAGCGTAGAAGCTTTCTATGGCTACACCTTC.

This clonotype is medium-sized (0.01 to 0.1%) within its sample. The chain is built from TRBV7-2 and TRBJ1-2; D unresolved. V lost 5 bases and J 1 base, leaving 5 bases between the germline ends. The germline CDR1 and CDR2 sequences are SGHTA and FQGNSA. The length of the CDR3 is 12 residues. The CDR3 DNA follows: TGTGCCAGCAGCGTCCGTAACTATGGCTACACCTTC. As protein: CASSVRNYGYTF.